Listed here are 9 T cell receptor beta chains from one sample, sequenced in a study of blood T cells in healthy people across ages. For the second PCR, which ran for roughly 7 to 11 cycles, a sample-barcoded 5' primer and a J-beta primer mix were used. TCRdb ran MiXCR on the 5' RACE reads and lists one entry per CDR3 protein. The data contain approximately 810,000 distinct CDR3 sequences, 29% of them singletons. The sample was blood. The receptors shown here come from a woman of 80 years or more in good health.

The chain combines TRBV20-1 with TRBJ2-7; D remains ambiguous. The CDR3 contains 12 residues. Trimming stripped 4 bases from V and 4 bases from J, with 11 bases between. Germline-derived CDR1 and CDR2 are DFQATT and SNEGSKA (reference sequence). The CDR3 loop reads CSATPTGYEQYF. The CDR3 nucleotides are TGCAGTGCTACCCCGACCGGATACGAGCAGTACTTC.

This clonotype was observed at least ten times. This chain connects TRBV3-1 to TRBJ2-3; D is unresolved. The V and J ends lost 3 bases and 8 bases respectively, with 6 bases between them. Germline assignment: CDR1 LGHDT and CDR2 YNNKEL (reference sequence). This CDR3 spans 11 amino acids. The CDR3 bases are TGTGCCAGCAGCCAGACGGGTACGCAGTATTTT. Residues: CASSQTGTQYF.

This clonotype came up many times. The CDR3 coding sequence is TGTGCCAGCAGCACCCGGGACGGCAGAAACACTGAAGCTTTCTTT. Translating gives CASSTRDGRNTEAFF. V gene TRBV5-4 combines with J gene TRBJ1-1, with D perhaps matching TRBD1 (5 bases). This CDR3 has 15 residues. Germline CDR1 and CDR2: SGHNT and YYREEE (reference sequence). The germline V and J ends were trimmed by 4 bases and 2 bases, with 15 bases remaining between them.

Note on this clonotype: No DNA is shown, since the ends of the CDR3 on it are uncertain; the CDR3 is the one TCRdb lists. The J gene is TRBJ2-2, the V gene TRBV7-2; the table's TRBD1 call for D was not verified on the DNA. In germline, CDR1 is SGHTA, CDR2 FQGNSA. The CDR3 region is 15 residues in length, termini included. Here the CDR3 reads CASSLQGFGAGGLFF.

This clonotype turned up a few times. V usage is TRBV24-1 and J usage is TRBJ2-4, with D perhaps matching TRBD1 (6 bases). CDR3 length: 15 amino acids. The germline V gene encodes CDR1 KGHDR and CDR2 SFDVKD. V gave up 5 bases and J gave up 5 bases, with 15 bases separating them. CDR3 sequence: CATSGTVSGQNIQYF. The DNA of the CDR3 is TGTGCCACCAGTGGGACAGTTTCAGGCCAAAACATTCAGTACTTC.

The chain employs TRBV2 and TRBJ1-2; the D is unclear. This CDR3 contains 13 residues. Germline-derived CDR1 and CDR2 are SNHLY and FYNNEI. Trimming took 2 bases from V and 0 from J, leaving 4 bases between them. CDR3 coding DNA: TGTGCCAGCAGTGAAACGGCTAACTATGGCTACACCTTC. Translated, it gives CASSETANYGYTF.

The chain joins TRBV7-2 to TRBJ2-1; 8 bases are a match to TRBD2. The germline gives CDR1 SGHTA, CDR2 FQGNSA. V was pared by 5 bases and J by 1 base, with 10 bases of the junction left unmatched. This CDR3 region has 17 residues. In nucleotides, the CDR3 is TGTGCCAGCAGCATGGACAGCGGGGGAGGTTCCTACAATGAGCAGTTCTTC. Protein product: CASSMDSGGGSYNEQFF. The whole variable domain, filled in from reference TRBV7-2 and TRBJ2-1, reads GAGVSQSPSNKVTEKGKDVELRCDPISGHTALYWYRQSLGQGLEFLIYFQGNSAPDKSGLPSDRFSAERTGGSVSTLTIQRTQQEDSAVYLCASSMDSGGGSYNEQFFGPGTRLTVL.

This clonotype was counted at least ten times. The chain carries TRBV20-1 and TRBJ2-5; D is possibly TRBD2 (6 bases). The V end was cut by 6 bases, the J end by 11 bases, with 13 bases between. The germline V gene has CDR1 DFQATT and CDR2 SNEGSKA (reference sequence). The CDR3 has 10 residues. CDR3 in DNA: TGCAGTGCGCTGACGGGAGAGCAGTACTTC. Its translation: CSALTGEQYF.

This clonotype has ten or more counts. The chain uses TRBV27 and TRBJ1-2, with TRBD1 matching over 12 bases. The CDR3 contains 16 residues. The junction had 10 bases not matched to a gene; V was cut back by 5 bases and J by 6 bases. Germline values: CDR1 MNHEY, CDR2 SMNVEV (reference sequence). This chain's CDR3 is CASSPNRDRGLDGYTF. The CDR3 nucleotides are TGTGCCAGCAGTCCTAACCGGGACAGGGGGCTGGATGGCTACACCTTC.